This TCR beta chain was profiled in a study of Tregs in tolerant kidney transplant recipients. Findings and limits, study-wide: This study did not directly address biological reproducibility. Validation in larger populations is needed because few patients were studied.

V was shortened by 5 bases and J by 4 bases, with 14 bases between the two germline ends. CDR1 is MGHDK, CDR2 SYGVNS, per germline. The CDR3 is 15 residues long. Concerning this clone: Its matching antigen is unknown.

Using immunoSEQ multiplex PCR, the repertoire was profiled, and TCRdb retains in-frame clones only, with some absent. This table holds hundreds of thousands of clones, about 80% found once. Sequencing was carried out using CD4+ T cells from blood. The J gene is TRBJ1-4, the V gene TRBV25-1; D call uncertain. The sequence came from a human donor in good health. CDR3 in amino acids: CASSIGRILNEKLFF. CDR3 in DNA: TGTGCCAGCAGTATCGGACGGATACTTAATGAAAAACTGTTTTTT.